A selection of T cell receptor beta chains follows, all from one sample in a study of PD-1 blockade in classical Hodgkin lymphoma. Here immunoSEQ multiplex PCR was the method, and the copy in TCRdb shows in-frame clones only, minus some. The repertoire holds about 42,000 clones, with approximately 70% as singletons. Sample: peripheral blood mononuclear cells (PBMCs), taken at baseline. The receptors come from a human donor with classical Hodgkin lymphoma. CDR3s include the opening cysteine and the closing phenylalanine or tryptophan. The D gene is left open where the match is weak. Clone size appears in some rows only: once, few, many, or a class for an expanded clone.

D gene,V gene,J gene,clone size,CDR3 DNA,CDR3 protein
NA,TRBV7-3,TRBJ2-7,NA,TGTGCCAGCAGCCCCGGGTGGGGGGCGTTCGAGCAGTACTTC,CASSPGWGAFEQYF
TRBD1,TRBV27,TRBJ1-6,NA,TGTGCCAGCAGTTCGGGACAGGGAATCTATTCACCCCTCCACTTT,CASSSGQGIYSPLHF
NA,TRBV4-3,TRBJ2-1,NA,TGCGCCAGCAGCCAAGATGACCGGGAGAGGTACAATGAGCAGTTCTTC,CASSQDDRERYNEQFF
TRBD1,TRBV7-9,TRBJ1-1,NA,TGTGCCAGCAGCTCACCGGGACAGGCGCCGAACACTGAAGCTTTCTTT,CASSSPGQAPNTEAFF
TRBD2,TRBV9,TRBJ2-5,few,TGTGCCAGCAGCGTCTCGGGAGGGGCCCAAGAGACCCAGTACTTC,CASSVSGGAQETQYF
TRBD1,TRBV10-3,TRBJ1-6,NA,TGTGCCATCAAGGGACAGCGGAGCTCCTATAATTCACCCCTCCACTTT,CAIKGQRSSYNSPLHF
NA,TRBV9,TRBJ2-5,few,TGTGCCAGCAGCGTAGTGGGCTCCGGGGAGACCCAGTACTTC,CASSVVGSGETQYF
NA,TRBV6-4,TRBJ1-1,NA,TGTGCCAGCAGTGACCCCTTGACCCGAGGGACTGAAGCTTTCTTT,CASSDPLTRGTEAFF
TRBD2,TRBV18,TRBJ2-7,few,TGTGCCAGCTCAGAATGGGGACTAGCGAACTACGAGCAGTACTTC,CASSEWGLANYEQYF
TRBD2,TRBV2,TRBJ2-3,NA,TGTGCCAGCAGTGAGGGACTAGCGGAGATCACAGATACGCAGTATTTT,CASSEGLAEITDTQYF